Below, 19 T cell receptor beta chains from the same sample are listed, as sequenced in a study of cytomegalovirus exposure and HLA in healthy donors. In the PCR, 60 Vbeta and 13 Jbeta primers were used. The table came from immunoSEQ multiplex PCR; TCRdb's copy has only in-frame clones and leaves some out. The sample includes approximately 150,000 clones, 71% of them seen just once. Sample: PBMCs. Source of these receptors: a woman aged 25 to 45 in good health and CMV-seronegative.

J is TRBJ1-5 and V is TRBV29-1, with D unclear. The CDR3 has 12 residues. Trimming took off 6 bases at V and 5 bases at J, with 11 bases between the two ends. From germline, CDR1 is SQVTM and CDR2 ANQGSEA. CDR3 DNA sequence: TGCAGCGTCGGTGGGCTGGATCAGCCCCAGCATTTT. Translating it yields CSVGGLDQPQHF.

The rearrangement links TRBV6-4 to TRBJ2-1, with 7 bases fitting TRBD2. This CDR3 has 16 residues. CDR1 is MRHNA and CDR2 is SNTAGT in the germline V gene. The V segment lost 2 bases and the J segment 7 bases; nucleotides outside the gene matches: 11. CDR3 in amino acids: CASSDGASGGGNEQFF. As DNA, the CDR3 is TGTGCCAGCAGTGACGGGGCTAGCGGTGGTGGGAATGAGCAGTTCTTC.

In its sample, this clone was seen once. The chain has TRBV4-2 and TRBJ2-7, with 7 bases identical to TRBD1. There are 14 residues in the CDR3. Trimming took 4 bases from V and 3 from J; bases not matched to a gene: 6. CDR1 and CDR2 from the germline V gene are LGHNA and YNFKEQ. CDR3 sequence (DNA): TGTGCCAGCAGCCGGACAGGAGAAGGCTACGAGCAGTACTTC. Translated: CASSRTGEGYEQYF.

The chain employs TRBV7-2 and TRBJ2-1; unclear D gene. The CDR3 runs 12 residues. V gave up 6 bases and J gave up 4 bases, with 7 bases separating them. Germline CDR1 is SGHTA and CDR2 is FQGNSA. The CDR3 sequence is CASSGPYNEQFF. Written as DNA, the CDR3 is TGTGCCAGCAGTGGGCCTTACAATGAGCAGTTCTTC.

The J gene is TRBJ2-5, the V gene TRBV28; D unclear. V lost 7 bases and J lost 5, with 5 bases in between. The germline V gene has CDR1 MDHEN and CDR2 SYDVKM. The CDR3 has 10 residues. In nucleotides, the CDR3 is TGTGCCAGCACTAATGAGACCCAGTACTTC. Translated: CASTNETQYF.

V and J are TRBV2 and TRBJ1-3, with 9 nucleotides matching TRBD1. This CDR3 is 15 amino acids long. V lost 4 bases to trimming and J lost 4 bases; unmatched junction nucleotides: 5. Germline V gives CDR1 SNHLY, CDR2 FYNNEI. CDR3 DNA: TGTGCCAGCAGTGCGGGACAGGGCCTAGGAAACACCATATATTTT. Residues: CASSAGQGLGNTIYF.

The CDR3 region is CASSTRGTDNQPQHF. Here the CDR3 DNA reads TGTGCCAGCTCAACCCGGGGGACAGACAATCAGCCCCAGCATTTT. This chain uses TRBV18 with TRBJ1-5; TRBD1 matches at 7 bases. The junction had 7 bases not matched to a gene; V was cut back by 5 bases and J by 3 bases. Per germline, CDR1 KGHSH and CDR2 LQKENI. The CDR3 length is 15 residues.

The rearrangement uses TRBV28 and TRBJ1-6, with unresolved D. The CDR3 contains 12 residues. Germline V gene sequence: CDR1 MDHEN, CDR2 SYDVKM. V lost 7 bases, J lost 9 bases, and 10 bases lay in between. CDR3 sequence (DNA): TGTGCCAGCACCAGCAGGCTTTCACCCCTCCACTTT. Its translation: CASTSRLSPLHF.

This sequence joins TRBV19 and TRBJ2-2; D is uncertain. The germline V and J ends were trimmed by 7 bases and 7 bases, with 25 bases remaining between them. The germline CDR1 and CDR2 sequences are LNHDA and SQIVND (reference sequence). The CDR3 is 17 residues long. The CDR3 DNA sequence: TGTGCCAGTACCCAAATTTACACCAACCTTGACATCGGGGAGCTGTTTTTT. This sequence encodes CASTQIYTNLDIGELFF. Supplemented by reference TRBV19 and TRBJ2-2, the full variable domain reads DGGITQSPKYLFRKEGQNVTLSCEQNLNHDAMYWYRQDPGQGLRLIYYSQIVNDFQKGDIAEGYSVSREKKESFPLTVTSAQKNPTAFYLCASTQIYTNLDIGELFFGEGSRLTVL.

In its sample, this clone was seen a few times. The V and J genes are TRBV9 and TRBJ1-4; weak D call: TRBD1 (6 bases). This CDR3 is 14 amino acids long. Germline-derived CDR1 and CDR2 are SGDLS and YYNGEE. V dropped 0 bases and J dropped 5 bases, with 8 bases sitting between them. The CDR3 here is CASSVGGGNEKLFF. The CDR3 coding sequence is TGTGCCAGCAGCGTAGGAGGGGGAAATGAAAAACTGTTTTTT.

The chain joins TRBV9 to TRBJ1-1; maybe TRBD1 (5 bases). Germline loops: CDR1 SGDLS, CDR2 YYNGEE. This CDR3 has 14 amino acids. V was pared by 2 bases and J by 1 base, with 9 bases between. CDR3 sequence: CASSVGHTNTEAFF. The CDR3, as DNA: TGTGCCAGCAGCGTCGGACATACGAACACTGAAGCTTTCTTT.

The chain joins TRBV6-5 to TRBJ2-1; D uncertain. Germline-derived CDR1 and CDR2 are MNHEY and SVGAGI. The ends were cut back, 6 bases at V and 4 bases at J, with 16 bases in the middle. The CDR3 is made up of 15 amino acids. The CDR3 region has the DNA TGTGCCAGCAGCTCTTCGATCCAGGCATACAATGAGCAGTTCTTC. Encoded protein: CASSSSIQAYNEQFF.

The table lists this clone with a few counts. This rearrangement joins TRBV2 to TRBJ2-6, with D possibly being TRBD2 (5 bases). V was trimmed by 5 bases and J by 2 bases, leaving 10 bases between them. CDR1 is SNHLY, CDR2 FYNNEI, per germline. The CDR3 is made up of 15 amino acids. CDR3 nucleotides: TGTGCCAGCAGTTCTGAGGGTACTGGGGCCAACGTCCTGACTTTC. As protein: CASSSEGTGANVLTF.

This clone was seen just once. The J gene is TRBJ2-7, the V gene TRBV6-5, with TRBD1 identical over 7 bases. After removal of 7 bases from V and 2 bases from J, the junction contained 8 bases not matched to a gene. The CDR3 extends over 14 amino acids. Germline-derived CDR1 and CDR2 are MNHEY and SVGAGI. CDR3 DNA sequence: TGTGCCAGCAAATGGGACAGCAACACCTACGAGCAGTACTTC. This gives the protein CASKWDSNTYEQYF.

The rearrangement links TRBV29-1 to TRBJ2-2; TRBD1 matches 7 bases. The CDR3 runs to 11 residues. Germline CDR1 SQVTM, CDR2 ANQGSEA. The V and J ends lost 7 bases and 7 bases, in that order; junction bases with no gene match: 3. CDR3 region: CSAGTVGELFF. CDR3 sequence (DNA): TGCAGCGCCGGGACAGTCGGGGAGCTGTTTTTT.

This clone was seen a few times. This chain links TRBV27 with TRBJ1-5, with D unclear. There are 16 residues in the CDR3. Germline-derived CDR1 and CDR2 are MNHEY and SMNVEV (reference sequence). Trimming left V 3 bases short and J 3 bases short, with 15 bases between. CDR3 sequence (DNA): TGTGCCAGCAGTTTGCGGGGAAGGCAGAACAATCAGCCCCAGCATTTT. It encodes CASSLRGRQNNQPQHF.

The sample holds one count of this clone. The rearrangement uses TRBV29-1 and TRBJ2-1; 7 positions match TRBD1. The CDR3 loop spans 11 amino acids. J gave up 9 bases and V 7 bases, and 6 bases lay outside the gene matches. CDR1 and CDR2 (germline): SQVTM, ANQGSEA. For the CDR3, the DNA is TGCAGCGACACACGGACAGGTGAGCAGTTCTTC. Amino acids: CSDTRTGEQFF.

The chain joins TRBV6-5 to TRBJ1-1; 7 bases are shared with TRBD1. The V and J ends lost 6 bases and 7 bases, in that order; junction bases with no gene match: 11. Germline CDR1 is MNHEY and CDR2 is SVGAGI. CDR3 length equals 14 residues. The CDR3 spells CASREGQAVGEAFF. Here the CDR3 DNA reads TGTGCCAGCAGGGAAGGACAGGCGGTGGGTGAAGCTTTCTTT.

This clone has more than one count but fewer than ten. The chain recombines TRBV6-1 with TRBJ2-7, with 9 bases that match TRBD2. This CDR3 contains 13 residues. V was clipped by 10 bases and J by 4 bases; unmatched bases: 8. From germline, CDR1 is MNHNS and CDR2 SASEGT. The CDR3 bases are TGTGCCATCCTAGCGGGAACCCATTACGAGCAGTACTTC. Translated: CAILAGTHYEQYF.